This TCR beta chain came from a study of blood T cells in healthy people across ages (dated by TCRdb to 2015 to 2017). Concerning the study at large: In model experiments, template switching captured about one uniquely barcoded TCR beta cDNA molecule for every two T cells. To track age-related changes in TCR beta repertoire diversity, the study relied on deep sequencing normalized with unique cDNA molecular identifiers. Using the same blood draw, the study looked at two additional independent replicas of 1 million unique cDNA reads for two donors, one aged 18 to 30 and the other aged 80 or older. Donors were grouped into four age groups: young (average 16 years), middle-aged (39), aged (62) and long-lived (approximately 78). To avoid experimental bias, donors of different ages were randomly spread across the sequencing lanes. What the work shows at the level of the full study, not this receptor alone: Observed TCR beta diversity per million T cells fell roughly linearly with age, and a significant reduction was already apparent by age roughly 40. There was a strong correlation between observed TCR beta diversity and the percentage of naive T cells measured by flow cytometry. Estimates of total diversity based on one million sequenced T cells were considered lower bounds and underestimates. Donor CMV infection status was unknown, potentially confounding age-related changes in expanded clonotypes. Bulk unsorted PBMC profiling prevented conclusive comparison of naive and antigen-experienced compartments. Compared with the aged group, the long-lived group had more naive CD4+ T cells, fewer expanded clones and increased TCR diversity, a pattern suggesting age selection.

The roughly 39 donors, aged 6 to 90 years, were systemically healthy Caucasian individuals from Russia. Approximately 9.3 milliliters of peripheral blood were collected from each donor into EDTA-treated Vacutainer tubes. Ficoll-Paque density-gradient centrifugation was used to isolate PBMCs, with at least 6 million per sample. Trizol reagent was used to extract total RNA from the PBMCs, yielding at least 6 micrograms per sample. For every donor, an aliquot of PBMCs went through flow cytometry to measure the percentages of naive CD45RAhigh/CD27high T cells. This clonotype was observed a handful of times. No cognate antigen has been identified for it. The input lacks base qualities; no much larger clone sits a single base away. CDR1 and CDR2 were assigned from the germline V gene as MNHEY and SVGEGT. The CDR3 runs 11 residues from the cysteine to the phenylalanine. The CDR3 DNA has 33 bases and is translated from base 1.

Library creation used 5' RACE. A second PCR of roughly 6 to 12 cycles was run with a J-beta primer mix and a sample-barcoded 5' primer. Each TCR beta cDNA molecule received a unique molecular identifier from a template-switch 5' adaptor carrying 12 random nucleotides. Each sample yielded at least 2.5 million CDR3-containing paired-end reads. The Mint cDNA synthesis kit, primed by a TRBC-specific oligonucleotide, was used to synthesize first-strand cDNA from all RNA. Following uracil-DNA glycosylase treatment, all cDNA underwent a first 18-cycle PCR with the universal primers M1SS and BC2_uni_R. In the authors' own workflow: For normalization, 1 million high-quality reads, each with a distinct molecular identifier, were randomly selected from each sample. Reads sharing molecular identifiers were discarded rather than binned into consensus sequences. MiTCR, run with a Q25 quality threshold and the strictest error-elimination algorithm, handled CDR3 identification, clonotype clustering and error correction. Lower-bound total TCR beta diversity was estimated with a nonparametric unseen species model using Euler transformation. Using fastp at Q25 and MiXCR, TCRdb reprocessed the public reads and kept productive beta chains. Rows are unified per CDR3 protein, each entry keeping the most common DNA and genes. V and J calls and clone size were set by TCRdb, not the authors. Here the sample has 1.5 million to 2 million distinct CDR3 sequences; 30% to 40% occur a single time. The biggest ten clones account for roughly 23% of the sample.

This sequence was found in a human donor in good health. Material: blood. The sequence is built from TRBV6-2 or TRBV6-3 and TRBJ1-2, with TRBD1 perhaps the D gene, on 6 matching bases. The CDR3 reads CAEGDSYGYTF. The sequence in DNA is TGTGCAGAGGGGGATTCATATGGCTACACCTTC.